Presented here are 3 T cell receptor beta chains from one specimen sequenced in a study of OX40 agonist ivuxolimab in advanced cancers. The data were produced by immunoSEQ multiplex PCR, yet TCRdb's version contains in-frame clones alone and is incomplete. The data hold 90,000 to 95,000 clones, with around 87% observed a single time. Sequences were derived from CD4+ or CD8+ T cells sorted from blood, sampled in a trial of the OX40 agonist ivuxolimab. These receptors were taken from an adult with an advanced solid tumor such as melanoma, head and neck, liver or kidney cancer.

V and J are TRBV6-1 and TRBJ1-1; D unresolved. In germline, CDR1 is MNHNS, CDR2 SASEGT. Trimming pared 6 bases from V and 8 bases from J, leaving 16 bases between. This CDR3 is built from 13 residues. CDR3 bases: TGTGCCAGCAGCCTCGTGGGCGTCGGGGAAGCTTTCTTT. It yields the protein CASSLVGVGEAFF.

The V and J genes are TRBV5-1 and TRBJ2-2; TRBD2 might be the D (6 bases). Per the germline V gene, CDR1 is SGHRS and CDR2 is YFSETQ. Trimming left V 1 base short and J 5 bases short, with 15 bases between. The CDR3 contains 16 residues. The CDR3 region is CASSLSSGVGTGELFF. The CDR3 region has the DNA TGCGCCAGCAGCTTGTCATCGGGAGTGGGTACCGGGGAGCTGTTTTTT. The entire variable domain, with the rest obtained from reference TRBV5-1 and TRBJ2-2, is as follows: KAGVTQTPRYLIKTRGQQVTLSCSPISGHRSVSWYQQTPGQGLQFLFEYFSETQRNKGNFPGRFSGRQFSNSRSEMNVSTLELGDSALYLCASSLSSGVGTGELFFGEGSRLTVL.

V and J are TRBV5-6 and TRBJ1-2; maybe TRBD1 (6 bases). The CDR3 is made up of 13 amino acids. With 4 bases removed from V and 7 bases from J, the gap between germline ends came to 14 bases. Germline assignment: CDR1 SGHDT and CDR2 YYEEEE. CDR3 residues: CASSAFRGGGYTF. Here the CDR3 DNA reads TGTGCCAGCAGCGCCTTCAGGGGCGGTGGCTACACCTTC.